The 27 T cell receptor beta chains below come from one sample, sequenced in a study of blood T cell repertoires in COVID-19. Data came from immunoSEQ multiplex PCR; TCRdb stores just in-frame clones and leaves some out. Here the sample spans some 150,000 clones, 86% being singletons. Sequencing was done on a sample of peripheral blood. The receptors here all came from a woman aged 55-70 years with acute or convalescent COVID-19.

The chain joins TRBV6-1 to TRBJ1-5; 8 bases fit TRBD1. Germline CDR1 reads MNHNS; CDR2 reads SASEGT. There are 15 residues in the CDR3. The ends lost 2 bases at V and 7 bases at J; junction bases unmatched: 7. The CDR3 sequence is CASSEQGAQKQPQHF. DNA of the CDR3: TGTGCCAGCAGTGAACAGGGGGCGCAGAAGCAGCCCCAGCATTTT.

CDR3 in DNA: TGTGCCAGCAGTTTAAGGGACAGGGGCGGGCGTGTAGATACGCAGTATTTT. Translated, it gives CASSLRDRGGRVDTQYF. The chain links TRBV27 to TRBJ2-3; TRBD1 matches at 10 bases. V shed 2 bases, J shed 5 bases, and the junction held 10 bases outside the gene matches. The CDR3 runs 17 residues. Germline values: CDR1 MNHEY, CDR2 SMNVEV (reference sequence).

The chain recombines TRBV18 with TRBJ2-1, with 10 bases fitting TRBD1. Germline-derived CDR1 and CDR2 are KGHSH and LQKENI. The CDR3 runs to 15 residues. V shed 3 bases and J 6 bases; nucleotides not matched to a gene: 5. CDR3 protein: CASSPVGQGTNEQFF. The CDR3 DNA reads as TGTGCCAGCTCACCGGTGGGACAGGGGACCAATGAGCAGTTCTTC.

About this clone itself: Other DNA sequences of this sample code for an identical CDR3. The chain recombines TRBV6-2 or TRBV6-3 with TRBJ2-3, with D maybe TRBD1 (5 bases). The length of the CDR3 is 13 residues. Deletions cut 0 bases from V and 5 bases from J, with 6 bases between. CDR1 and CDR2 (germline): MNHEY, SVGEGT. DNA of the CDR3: TGTGCCAGCAGTTACTCTAGGGGAGATACGCAGTATTTT. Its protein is CASSYSRGDTQYF.

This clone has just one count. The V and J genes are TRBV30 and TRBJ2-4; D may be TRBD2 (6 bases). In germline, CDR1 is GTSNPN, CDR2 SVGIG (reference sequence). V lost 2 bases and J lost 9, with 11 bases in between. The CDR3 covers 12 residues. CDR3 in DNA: TGTGCCTGGAGTCGGGGAGGCACCATTCAGTACTTC. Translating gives CAWSRGGTIQYF.

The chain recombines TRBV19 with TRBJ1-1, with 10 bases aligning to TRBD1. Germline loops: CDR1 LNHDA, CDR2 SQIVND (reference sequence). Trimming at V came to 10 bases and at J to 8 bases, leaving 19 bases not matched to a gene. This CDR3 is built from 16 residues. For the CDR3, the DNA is TGTGCCACTCTAGGGGGGACAGGGGCGCTGAAGGACGAAGCTTTCTTT. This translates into CATLGGTGALKDEAFF.

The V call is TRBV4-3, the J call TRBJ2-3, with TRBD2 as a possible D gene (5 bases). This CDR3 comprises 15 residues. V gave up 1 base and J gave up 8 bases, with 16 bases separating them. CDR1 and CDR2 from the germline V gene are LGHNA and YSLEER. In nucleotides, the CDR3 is TGCGCCAGCAGCCAAGGGGGTCGAGGAGGACTTACGCAGTATTTT. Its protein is CASSQGGRGGLTQYF.

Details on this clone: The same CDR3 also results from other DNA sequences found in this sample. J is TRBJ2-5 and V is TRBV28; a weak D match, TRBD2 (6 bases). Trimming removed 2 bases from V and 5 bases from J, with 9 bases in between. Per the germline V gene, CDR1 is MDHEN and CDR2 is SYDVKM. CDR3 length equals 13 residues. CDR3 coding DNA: TGTGCCAGCAGTTTAGGAGGGCGGGAGACCCAGTACTTC. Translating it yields CASSLGGRETQYF.

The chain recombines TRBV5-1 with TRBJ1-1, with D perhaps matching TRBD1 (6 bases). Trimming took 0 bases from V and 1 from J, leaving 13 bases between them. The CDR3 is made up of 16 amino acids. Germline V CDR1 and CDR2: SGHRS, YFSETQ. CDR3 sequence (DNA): TGCGCCAGCAGCTTGGGGGTAGGGACAACGAACACTGAAGCTTTCTTT. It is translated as CASSLGVGTTNTEAFF.

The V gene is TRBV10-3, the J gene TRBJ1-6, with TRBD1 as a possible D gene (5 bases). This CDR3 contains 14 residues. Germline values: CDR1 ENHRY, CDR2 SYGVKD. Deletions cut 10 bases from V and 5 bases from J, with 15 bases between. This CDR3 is CANRGGSDNSPLHF. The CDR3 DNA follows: TGTGCCAATAGGGGAGGCTCGGATAATTCACCCCTCCACTTT.

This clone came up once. CDR3: CAWSRGRSGNTIYF. In nucleotides, the CDR3 is TGTGCCTGGAGTCGAGGGCGCTCTGGAAACACCATATATTTT. The rearrangement links TRBV30 to TRBJ1-3; D is unresolved. V lost 2 bases and J 0 bases, leaving 8 bases between the germline ends. Germline CDR1 GTSNPN, CDR2 SVGIG (reference sequence). The CDR3 has 14 amino acids.

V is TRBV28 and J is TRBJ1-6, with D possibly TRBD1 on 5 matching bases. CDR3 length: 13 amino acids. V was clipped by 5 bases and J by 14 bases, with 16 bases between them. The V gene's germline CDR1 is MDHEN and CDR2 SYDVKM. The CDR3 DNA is TGTGCCAGCAGTCCCCTCTCTTCCAGGGCCCTCCACTTT. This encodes CASSPLSSRALHF.

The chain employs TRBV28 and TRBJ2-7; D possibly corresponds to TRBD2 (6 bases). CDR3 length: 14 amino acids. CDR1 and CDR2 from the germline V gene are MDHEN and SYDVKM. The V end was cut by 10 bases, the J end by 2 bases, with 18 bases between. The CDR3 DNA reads TGTGCCACCTCCCCCGGGACTTTTACCTACGAGCAGTACTTC. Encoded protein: CATSPGTFTYEQYF.

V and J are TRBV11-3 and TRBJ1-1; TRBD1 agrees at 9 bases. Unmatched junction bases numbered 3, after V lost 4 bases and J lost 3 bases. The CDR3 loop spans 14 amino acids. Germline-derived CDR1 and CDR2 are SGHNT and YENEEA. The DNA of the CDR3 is TGTGCCAGCAGCTCACAGGGGGCGGACACTGAAGCTTTCTTT. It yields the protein CASSSQGADTEAFF.

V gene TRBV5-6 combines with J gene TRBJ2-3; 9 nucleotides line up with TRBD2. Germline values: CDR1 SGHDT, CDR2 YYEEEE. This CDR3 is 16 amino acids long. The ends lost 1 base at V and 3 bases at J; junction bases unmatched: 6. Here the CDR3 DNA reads TGTGCCAGCAGCTTGTTTATTAGCGGGGGTACAGATACGCAGTATTTT. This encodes CASSLFISGGTDTQYF.

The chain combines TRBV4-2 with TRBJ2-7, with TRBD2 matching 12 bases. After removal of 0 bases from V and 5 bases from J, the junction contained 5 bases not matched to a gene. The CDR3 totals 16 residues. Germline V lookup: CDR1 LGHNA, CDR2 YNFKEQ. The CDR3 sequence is CASSQDLLAGGHEQYF. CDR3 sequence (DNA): TGTGCCAGCAGCCAAGATCTACTAGCGGGGGGACACGAGCAGTACTTC.

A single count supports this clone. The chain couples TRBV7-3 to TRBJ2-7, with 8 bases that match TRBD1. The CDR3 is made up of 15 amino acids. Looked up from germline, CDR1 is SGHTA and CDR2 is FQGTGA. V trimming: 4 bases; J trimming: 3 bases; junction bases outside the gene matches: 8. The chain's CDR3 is CASSSGQALIYEQYF. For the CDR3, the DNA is TGTGCCAGCAGCTCGGGACAGGCTCTAATCTACGAGCAGTACTTC.

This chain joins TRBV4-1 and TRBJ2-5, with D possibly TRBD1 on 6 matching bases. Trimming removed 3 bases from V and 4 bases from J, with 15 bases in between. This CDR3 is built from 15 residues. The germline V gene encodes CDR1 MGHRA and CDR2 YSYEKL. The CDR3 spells CASSHLTGSRETQYF. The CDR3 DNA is TGCGCCAGCAGCCACCTGACAGGTTCCCGAGAGACCCAGTACTTC.

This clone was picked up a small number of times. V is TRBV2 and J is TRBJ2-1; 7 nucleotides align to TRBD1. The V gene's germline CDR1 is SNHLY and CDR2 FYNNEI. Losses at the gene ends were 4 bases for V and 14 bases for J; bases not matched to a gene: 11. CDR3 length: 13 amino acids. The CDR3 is CASSARGQGNKFF. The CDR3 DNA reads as TGTGCCAGCAGTGCAAGGGGGCAGGGTAATAAGTTCTTC.

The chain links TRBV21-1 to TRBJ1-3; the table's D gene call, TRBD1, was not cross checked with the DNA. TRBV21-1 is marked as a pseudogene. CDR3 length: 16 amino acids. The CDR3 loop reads CASSKVTGAEGNTIYF. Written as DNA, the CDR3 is TGTGCCAGCAGCAAGGTGACAGGGGCGGAAGGAAACACCATATATTTT.

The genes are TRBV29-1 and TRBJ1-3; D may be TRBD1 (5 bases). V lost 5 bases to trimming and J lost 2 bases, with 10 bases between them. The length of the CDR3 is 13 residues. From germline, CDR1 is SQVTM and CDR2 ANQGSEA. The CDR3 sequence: CSVRGFPGNTIYF. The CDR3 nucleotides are TGCAGCGTTAGGGGATTTCCTGGAAACACCATATATTTT.

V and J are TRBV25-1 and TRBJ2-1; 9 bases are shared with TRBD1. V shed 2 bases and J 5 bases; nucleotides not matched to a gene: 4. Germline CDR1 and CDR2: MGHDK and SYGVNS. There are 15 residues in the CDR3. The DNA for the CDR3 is TGTGCCAGCAGTGAAAGACAGGGGGGGAACAATGAGCAGTTCTTC. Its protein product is CASSERQGGNNEQFF.

The CDR3 sequence: CASRITGYSNQPQHF. The CDR3 DNA reads as TGTGCCAGTAGAATCACAGGGTACAGCAATCAGCCCCAGCATTTT. The chain links TRBV19 to TRBJ1-5, with D possibly TRBD1 on 6 matching bases. V was cut by 6 bases and J by 1 base, with 13 bases left in between. The germline V gene has CDR1 LNHDA and CDR2 SQIVND (reference sequence). The CDR3 is 15 amino acids.

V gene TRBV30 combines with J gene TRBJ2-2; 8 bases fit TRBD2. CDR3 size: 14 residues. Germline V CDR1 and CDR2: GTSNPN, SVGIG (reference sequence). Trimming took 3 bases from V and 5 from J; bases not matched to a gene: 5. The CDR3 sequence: CAWSGGVLTGELFF. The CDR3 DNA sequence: TGTGCCTGGAGCGGGGGGGTATTAACCGGGGAGCTGTTTTTT.

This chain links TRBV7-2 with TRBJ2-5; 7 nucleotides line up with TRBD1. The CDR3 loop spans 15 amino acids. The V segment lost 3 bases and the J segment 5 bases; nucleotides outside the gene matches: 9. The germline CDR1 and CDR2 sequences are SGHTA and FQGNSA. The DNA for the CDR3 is TGTGCCAGCAGCTTTGACAGATCCAGGGGGGAGACCCAGTACTTC. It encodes CASSFDRSRGETQYF. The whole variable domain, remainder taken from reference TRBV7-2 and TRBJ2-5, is GAGVSQSPSNKVTEKGKDVELRCDPISGHTALYWYRQSLGQGLEFLIYFQGNSAPDKSGLPSDRFSAERTGGSVSTLTIQRTQQEDSAVYLCASSFDRSRGETQYFGPGTRLLVL.

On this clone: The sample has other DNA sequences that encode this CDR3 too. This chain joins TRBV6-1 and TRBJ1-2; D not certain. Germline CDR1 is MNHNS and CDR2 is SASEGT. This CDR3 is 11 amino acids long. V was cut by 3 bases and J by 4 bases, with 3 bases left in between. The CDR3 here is CASSEAYGYTF. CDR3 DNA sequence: TGTGCCAGCAGTGAGGCCTATGGCTACACCTTC.

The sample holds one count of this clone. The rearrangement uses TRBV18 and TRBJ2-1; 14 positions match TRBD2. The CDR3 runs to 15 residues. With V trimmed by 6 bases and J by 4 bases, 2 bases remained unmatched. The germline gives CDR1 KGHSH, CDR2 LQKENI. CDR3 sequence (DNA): TGTGCCAGCTCTCGGACTAGCGGGGGGTACAATGAGCAGTTCTTC. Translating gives CASSRTSGGYNEQFF.